This T cell receptor (beta chain) was retrieved from a study of T cell responses to AZD1222 COVID-19 vaccine. Across the study: Second-dose intervals of approximately 4 or approximately 12 weeks were pooled. General study findings and limits: The study reported that nearly half of spike-specific TCRs target unmutated variant regions. Across the whole spike, CD4 TCRs peaked at regions 160-218 and 743-854.

Concerning this clone itself: What it recognizes is unknown. Additional DNA sequences in this sample encode the identical CDR3.

Clones were sequenced by immunoSEQ multiplex PCR, and TCRdb holds only the in-frame ones, with some missing. The sample carries 85,000 to 120,000 clones, 84% recorded once. Germline V CDR1 and CDR2: LGHNA, YNFKEQ. The CDR3 loop spans 16 amino acids. Trimming removed 0 bases from V and 1 base from J, with 7 bases in between. This TCR was sampled from an adult in good health. The rearrangement uses TRBV4-2 and TRBJ1-6, with no clear D. The sample consisted of peripheral blood, taken on day 0 of AZD1222 vaccination. The CDR3 region has the DNA TGTGCCAGCAGCCAAGATTCCGGGTCCTATAATTCACCCCTCCACTTT. This sequence encodes CASSQDSGSYNSPLHF.